A selection of T cell receptor beta chains follows, all from one sample in a study of lymphopenia after photon versus proton radiotherapy. Generated by immunoSEQ multiplex PCR, the TCRdb table keeps only in-frame clones and is missing some. The sample yields approximately 30,000 clones, about 93% seen once. Sequences were derived from peripheral blood, sampled from a patient treated with photon-based radiotherapy. Receptors were obtained from a woman aged 45-65 years with cholangiocarcinoma. Each CDR3 is given without its conserved first and last residue. Clone sizes are given selectively: once, few, many, or a class where the clone is expanded.

v_call	j_call	clone_size	cdr3_aa
TRBV7-8	TRBJ1-1	.	ASSLGPLYGTANTEAF
TRBV7-8	TRBJ2-5	.	ASSLLSGGAQETQY
TRBV7-2	TRBJ2-7	few	ASSPRTGGIYEQY
TRBV30	TRBJ1-1	.	AWRIRAMNTEAF
TRBV2	TRBJ1-3	.	ASEDDVGNTIY
TRBV29-1	TRBJ1-4	.	SVLFNEKLF
TRBV2	TRBJ1-1	.	ASSEFGGNTEAF
TRBV7-2	TRBJ2-5	.	ASSSNPSETQY
TRBV6-5	TRBJ1-5	.	ASSEAPLQPQH
TRBV11-2	TRBJ1-2	.	ASSLVGFWGYGYT
TRBV5-4	TRBJ1-2	.	ASSFLPTGGADGYT
TRBV7-2	TRBJ1-2	.	ASRSPQGAGGYT
TRBV6-5	TRBJ1-2	.	ASSYPGAETIYGYT
TRBV19	TRBJ1-2	once	ASSMRTGYGYT
TRBV7-2	TRBJ2-5	.	ASSSGGVRGPQETQY
TRBV6-5	TRBJ1-1	few	ASSYSGRGRVEAF
TRBV11-2	TRBJ2-7	.	ASLVRSEQY
TRBV7-5	TRBJ1-5	.	APYAGGHSNQPQH
TRBV9	TRBJ1-2	.	ASSAQPDRNYGYT
TRBV5-1	TRBJ2-5	.	ASSPGGETQY
TRBV4-3	TRBJ1-6	.	ASSLDSGPGNSPLH
TRBV6-5	TRBJ2-5	.	ASSYSLGGEETQY
TRBV10-3	TRBJ2-3	.	AISELGLAGGPLDTQY
TRBV29-1	TRBJ1-2	.	SVEARGYGYT
TRBV13	TRBJ1-2	.	ASSLGRPLLGGYT
TRBV5-6	TRBJ1-5	.	ARKKQGDQPQH
TRBV7-2	TRBJ2-3	.	ASSGLATDTQY
TRBV2	TRBJ1-4	.	ASNRVGEKLF
TRBV12-5	TRBJ2-1	.	AGDSVGGQF
TRBV11-2	TRBJ1-2	.	ASSPGVGYGYT
TRBV18	TRBJ1-2	.	ASSREGSNGYT
TRBV7-9	TRBJ1-1	.	ASSPDRVLLNTEAF
TRBV6-1	TRBJ1-5	.	ASSSQGSSQPQH